The clone carrying this TCR beta chain was recorded once. Its matching antigen is unknown. The entry originates in a study of cytomegalovirus exposure and HLA in healthy donors. Study overall: Membership in the Caucasian-associated ancestry cluster was found for 75% to 90% of roughly 360 genotyped donors.

General observations from the study: For most TCR sequences rarity was the rule, although some public TCRs occurred in many donors. In a later analysis, CMV-associated beta chains were mostly HLA-associated, it appeared. Presence/absence analyses rested on an assumption that sequencing depth was roughly uniform across donors.

The PCR made use of 60 Vbeta and 13 Jbeta primers. Profiling relied on immunoSEQ multiplex PCR, and the TCRdb table lists in-frame clones only, not all of them. Here the sample spans under 150,000 clones, 80% to 90% being singletons. The CDR3 is 13 residues long. The sequence derives from a woman in her 40s in good health and CMV-seropositive. The material sequenced was PBMCs. This rearrangement joins TRBV21-1 to TRBJ1-1. TRBV21-1 is a known pseudogene. CDR3 loop: CASSKALSGRAFF. Written as DNA, the CDR3 is TGTGCCAGCAGCAAAGCGCTTTCAGGGAGGGCTTTCTTT.